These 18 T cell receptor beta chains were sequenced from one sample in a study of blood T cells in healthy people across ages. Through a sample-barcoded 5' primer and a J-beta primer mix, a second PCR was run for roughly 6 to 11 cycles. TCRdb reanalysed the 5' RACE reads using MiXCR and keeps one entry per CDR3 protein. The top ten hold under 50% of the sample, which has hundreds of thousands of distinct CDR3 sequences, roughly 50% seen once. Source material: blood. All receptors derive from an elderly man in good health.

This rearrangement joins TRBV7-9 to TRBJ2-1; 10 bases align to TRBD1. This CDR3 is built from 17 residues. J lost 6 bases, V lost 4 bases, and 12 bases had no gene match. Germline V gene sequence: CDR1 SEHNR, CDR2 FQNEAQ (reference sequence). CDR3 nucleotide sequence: TGTGCCAGCAGCTCCCCGCTCCGGGACAGGGGTACCAATGAGCAGTTCTTC. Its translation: CASSSPLRDRGTNEQFF.

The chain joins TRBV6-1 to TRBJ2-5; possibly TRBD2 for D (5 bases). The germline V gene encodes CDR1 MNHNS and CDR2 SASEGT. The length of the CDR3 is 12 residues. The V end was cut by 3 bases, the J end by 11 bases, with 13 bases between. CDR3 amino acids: CASSDPGLQQYF. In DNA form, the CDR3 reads TGTGCCAGCAGTGACCCCGGACTTCAGCAGTACTTC.

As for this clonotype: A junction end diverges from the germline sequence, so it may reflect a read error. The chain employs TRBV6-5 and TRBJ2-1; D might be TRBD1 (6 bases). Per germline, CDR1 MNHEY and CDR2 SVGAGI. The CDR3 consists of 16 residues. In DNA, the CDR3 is TGTGCCAGCAGCTACTCTCAGGGGATATCCTACAATGAGCAGTTCTTC. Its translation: CASSYSQGISYNEQFF.

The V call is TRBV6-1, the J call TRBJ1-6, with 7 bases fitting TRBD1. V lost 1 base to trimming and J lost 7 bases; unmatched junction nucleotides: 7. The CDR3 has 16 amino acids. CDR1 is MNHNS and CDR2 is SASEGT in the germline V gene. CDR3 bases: TGTGCCAGCAGTGAAGGTACAGGGGAATCGAATTCACCCCTCCACTTT. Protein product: CASSEGTGESNSPLHF.

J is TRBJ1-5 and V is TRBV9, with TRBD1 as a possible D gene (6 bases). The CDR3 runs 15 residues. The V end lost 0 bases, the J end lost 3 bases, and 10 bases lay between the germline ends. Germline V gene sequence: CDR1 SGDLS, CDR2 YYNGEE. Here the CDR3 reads CASSVGWGLNQPQHF. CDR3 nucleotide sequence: TGTGCCAGCAGCGTAGGGTGGGGGCTCAATCAGCCCCAGCATTTT.

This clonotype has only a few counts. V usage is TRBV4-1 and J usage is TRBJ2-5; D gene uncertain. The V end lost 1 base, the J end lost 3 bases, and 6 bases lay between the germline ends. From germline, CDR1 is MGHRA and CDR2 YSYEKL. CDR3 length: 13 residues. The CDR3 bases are TGCGCCAGCAGCCAAGTTAGGGAAGAGACCCAGTACTTC. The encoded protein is CASSQVREETQYF.

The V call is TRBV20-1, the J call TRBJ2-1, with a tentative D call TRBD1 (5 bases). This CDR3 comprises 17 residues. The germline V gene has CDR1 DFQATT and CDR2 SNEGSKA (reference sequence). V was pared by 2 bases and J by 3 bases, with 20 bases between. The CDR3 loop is CSARTESREWHYNEQFF. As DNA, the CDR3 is TGCAGTGCTAGAACGGAAAGCAGGGAATGGCACTACAATGAGCAGTTCTTC.

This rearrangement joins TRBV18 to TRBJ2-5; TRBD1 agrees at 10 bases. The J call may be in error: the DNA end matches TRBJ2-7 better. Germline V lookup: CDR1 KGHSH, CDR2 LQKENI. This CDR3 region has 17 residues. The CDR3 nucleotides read TGTGCCAGCTCACGAGACAGGGGGCCCAGGAGCTCCTACGAGCAGTACTTC. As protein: CASSRDRGPRSSYEQYF.

This CDR3 is CSASPGLATAQYF. Here the CDR3 DNA reads TGCAGTGCTTCCCCGGGACTAGCGACGGCGCAGTACTTC. The chain links TRBV20-1 to TRBJ2-7, with TRBD2 identical over 10 bases. This CDR3 is built from 13 residues. After removal of 5 bases from V and 9 bases from J, the junction contained 10 bases not matched to a gene. Germline CDR1 is DFQATT and CDR2 is SNEGSKA (reference sequence).

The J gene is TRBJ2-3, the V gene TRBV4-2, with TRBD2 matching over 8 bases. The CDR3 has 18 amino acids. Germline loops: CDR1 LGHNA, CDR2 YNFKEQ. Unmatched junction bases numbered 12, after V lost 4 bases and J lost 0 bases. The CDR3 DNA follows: TGTGCCAGCAGCCTGATGGGGGCTAGCGGGTATAGCACAGATACGCAGTATTTT. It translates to CASSLMGASGYSTDTQYF.

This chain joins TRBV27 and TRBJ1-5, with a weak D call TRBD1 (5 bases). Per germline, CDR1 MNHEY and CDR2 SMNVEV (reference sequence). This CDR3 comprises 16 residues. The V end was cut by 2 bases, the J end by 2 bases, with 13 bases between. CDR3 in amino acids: CASSLGQGVGNQPQHF. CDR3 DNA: TGTGCCAGCAGTTTAGGGCAGGGCGTGGGCAATCAGCCCCAGCATTTT.

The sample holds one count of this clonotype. The chain's CDR3 is CASTLQSAREQYF. The CDR3, as DNA: TGTGCCAGCACCTTACAATCGGCTCGCGAGCAGTACTTC. V gene TRBV28 combines with J gene TRBJ2-4; no definite D call. Near its end, the DNA agrees better with TRBJ2-7, so the J call may be wrong. This CDR3 region has 13 residues. CDR1 is MDHEN, CDR2 SYDVKM, per germline.

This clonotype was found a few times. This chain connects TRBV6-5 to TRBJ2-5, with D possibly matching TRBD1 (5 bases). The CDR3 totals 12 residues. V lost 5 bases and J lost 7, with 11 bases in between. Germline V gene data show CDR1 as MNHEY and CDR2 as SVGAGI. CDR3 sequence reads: CASSDRKVTQYF. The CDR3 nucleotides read TGTGCCAGCAGTGACAGAAAGGTGACCCAGTACTTC.

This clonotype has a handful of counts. In nucleotides, the CDR3 is TGCAGTGCTAGAGATCTTGGGACTGGGAGCTATGGCTACACCTTC. It encodes CSARDLGTGSYGYTF. The chain joins TRBV20-1 to TRBJ1-2; D is possibly TRBD1 (5 bases). V lost 0 bases, J lost 4 bases, and 15 bases lay in between. The CDR3 loop spans 15 amino acids. Per the germline V gene, CDR1 is DFQATT and CDR2 is SNEGSKA (reference sequence).

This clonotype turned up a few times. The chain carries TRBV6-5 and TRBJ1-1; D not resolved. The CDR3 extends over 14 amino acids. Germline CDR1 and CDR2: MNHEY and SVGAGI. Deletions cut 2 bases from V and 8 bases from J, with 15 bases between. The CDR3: CASSYNEGPKEAFF. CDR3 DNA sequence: TGTGCCAGCAGTTACAATGAAGGGCCGAAGGAAGCTTTCTTT.

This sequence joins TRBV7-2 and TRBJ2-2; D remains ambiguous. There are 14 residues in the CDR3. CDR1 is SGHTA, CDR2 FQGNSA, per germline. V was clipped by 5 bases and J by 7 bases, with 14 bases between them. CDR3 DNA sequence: TGTGCCAGCAGCAAAGAGGTCTATGACGGGGAGCTGTTTTTT. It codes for CASSKEVYDGELFF.

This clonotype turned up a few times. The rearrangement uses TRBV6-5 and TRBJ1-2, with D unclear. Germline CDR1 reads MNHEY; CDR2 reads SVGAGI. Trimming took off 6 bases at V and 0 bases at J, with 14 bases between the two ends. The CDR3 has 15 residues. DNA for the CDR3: TGTGCCAGCAGCCGACCGGGGATAGCTAACTATGGCTACACCTTC. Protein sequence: CASSRPGIANYGYTF.

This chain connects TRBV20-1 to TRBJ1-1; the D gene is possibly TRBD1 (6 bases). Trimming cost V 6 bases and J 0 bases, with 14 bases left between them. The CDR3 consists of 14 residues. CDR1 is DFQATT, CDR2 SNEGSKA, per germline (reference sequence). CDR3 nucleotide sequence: TGCAGTGCCCCACCCACAGGGTTGAACACTGAAGCTTTCTTT. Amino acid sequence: CSAPPTGLNTEAFF.